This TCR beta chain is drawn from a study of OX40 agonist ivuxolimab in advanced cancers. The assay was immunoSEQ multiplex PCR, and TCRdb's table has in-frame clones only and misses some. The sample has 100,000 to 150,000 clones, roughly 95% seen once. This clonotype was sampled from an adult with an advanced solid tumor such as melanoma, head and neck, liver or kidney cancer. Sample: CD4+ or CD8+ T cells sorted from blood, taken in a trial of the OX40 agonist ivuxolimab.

CDR3 DNA: TGTGCCAGCAGCCCCCGGGACAGGGGGCGTGAGACCCAGTACTTC. Translation gives CASSPRDRGRETQYF. V gene TRBV7-2 combines with J gene TRBJ2-5; 12 bases are shared with TRBD1. This CDR3 spans 15 amino acids. The V segment lost 5 bases and the J segment 5 bases; nucleotides outside the gene matches: 6. Germline CDR1 and CDR2: SGHTA and FQGNSA.